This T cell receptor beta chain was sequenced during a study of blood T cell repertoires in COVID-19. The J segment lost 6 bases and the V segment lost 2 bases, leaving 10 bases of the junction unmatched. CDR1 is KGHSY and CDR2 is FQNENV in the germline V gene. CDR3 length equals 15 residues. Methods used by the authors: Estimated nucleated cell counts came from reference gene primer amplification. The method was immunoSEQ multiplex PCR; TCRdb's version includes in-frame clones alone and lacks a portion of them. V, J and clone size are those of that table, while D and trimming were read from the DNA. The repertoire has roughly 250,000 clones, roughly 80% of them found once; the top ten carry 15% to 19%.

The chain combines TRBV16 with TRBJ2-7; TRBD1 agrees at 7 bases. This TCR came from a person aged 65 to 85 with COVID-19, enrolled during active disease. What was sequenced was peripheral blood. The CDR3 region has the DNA TGTGCCAGCAGCCAAGTCCTCGGGACAGTTGGCGAGCAGTACTTC. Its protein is CASSQVLGTVGEQYF.